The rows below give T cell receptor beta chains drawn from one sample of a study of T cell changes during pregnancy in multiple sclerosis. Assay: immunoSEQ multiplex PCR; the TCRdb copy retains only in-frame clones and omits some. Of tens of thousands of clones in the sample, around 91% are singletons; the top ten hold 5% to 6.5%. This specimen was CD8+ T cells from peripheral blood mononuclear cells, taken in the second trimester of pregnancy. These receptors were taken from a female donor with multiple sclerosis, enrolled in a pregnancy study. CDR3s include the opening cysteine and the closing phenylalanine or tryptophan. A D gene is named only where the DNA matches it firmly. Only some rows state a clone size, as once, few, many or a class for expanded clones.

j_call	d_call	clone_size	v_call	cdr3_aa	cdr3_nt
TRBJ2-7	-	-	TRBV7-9	CASSFGALSSYEQYF	TGTGCCAGCAGCTTCGGTGCCCTAAGCTCCTACGAGCAGTACTTC
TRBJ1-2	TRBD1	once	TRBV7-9	CASSLVPGQHYGYTF	TGTGCCAGCAGCTTAGTCCCGGGACAGCACTATGGCTACACCTTC
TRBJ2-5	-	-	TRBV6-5	CASSSRETQYF	TGTGCCAGCAGTTCTCGGGAGACCCAGTACTTC
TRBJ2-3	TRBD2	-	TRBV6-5	CASSYMGGSTDTQYF	TGTGCCAGCAGTTACATGGGAGGGAGCACAGATACGCAGTATTTT
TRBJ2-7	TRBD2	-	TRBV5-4	CASSLPGLAGAYEQYF	TGTGCCAGCAGCTTGCCGGGACTAGCGGGTGCCTACGAGCAGTACTTC
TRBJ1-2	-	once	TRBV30	CAWSYMGAGGYTF	TGTGCCTGGAGTTATATGGGGGCGGGTGGCTACACCTTC
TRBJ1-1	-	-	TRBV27	CASSYAGGDTEAFF	TGTGCCAGCAGTTATGCGGGGGGGGACACTGAAGCTTTCTTT
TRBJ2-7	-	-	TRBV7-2	CASSSGPGVYEQYF	TGTGCCAGCAGCTCCGGTCCGGGGGTCTACGAGCAGTACTTC
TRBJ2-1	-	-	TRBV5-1	CASSFLEEGSYNEQFF	TGCGCCAGCAGCTTCTTAGAGGAGGGCTCCTACAATGAGCAGTTCTTC
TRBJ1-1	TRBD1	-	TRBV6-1	CASRIPGQGVTEAFF	TGTGCCAGCAGAATTCCCGGACAGGGGGTTACTGAAGCTTTCTTT
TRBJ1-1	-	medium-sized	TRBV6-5	CASSAGLTNTEAFF	TGTGCCAGCAGTGCGGGCCTTACGAACACTGAAGCTTTCTTT
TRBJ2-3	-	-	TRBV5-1	CASSLAGVSVPDTQYF	TGCGCCAGCAGCTTGGCCGGGGTCTCGGTACCGGATACGCAGTATTTT
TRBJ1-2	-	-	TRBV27	CASRPRGAYGYTF	TGTGCCAGCCGCCCCCGGGGGGCCTATGGCTACACCTTC
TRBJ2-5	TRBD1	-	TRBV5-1	CASINFRDREGLETQYF	TGCGCCAGCATCAACTTCCGGGACAGGGAGGGGTTGGAGACCCAGTACTTC
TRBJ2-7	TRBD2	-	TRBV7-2	CASSLVLRGGSYEQYF	TGTGCCAGCAGCTTAGTTCTGCGGGGGGGTTCCTACGAGCAGTACTTC
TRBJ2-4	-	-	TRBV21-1	CASSNLYF	TGTGCCAGCAGCAATCTTTACTTC
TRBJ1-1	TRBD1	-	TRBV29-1	CSARTGATEAFF	TGCAGCGCTCGGACAGGGGCCACTGAAGCTTTCTTT
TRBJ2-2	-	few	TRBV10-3	CAIKEDRANTGELFF	TGTGCCATCAAAGAGGACAGAGCGAACACCGGGGAGCTGTTTTTT
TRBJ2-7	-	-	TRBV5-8	CASSLVRGSGF	TGTGCCAGCAGCTTAGTAAGGGGTTCGGGCTTC
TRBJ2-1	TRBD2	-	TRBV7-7	CASSLEAGVWNEQFF	TGTGCCAGCAGCTTAGAAGCGGGAGTCTGGAATGAGCAGTTCTTC
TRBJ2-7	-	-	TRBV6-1	CASSGNGAGYFYEQYF	TGTGCCAGCAGTGGAAATGGAGCGGGCTACTTCTACGAGCAGTACTTC
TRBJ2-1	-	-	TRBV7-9	CASSLVLSYNEQFF	TGTGCCAGCAGCTTGGTTCTTAGCTACAATGAGCAGTTCTTC
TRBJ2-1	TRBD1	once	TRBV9	CASSPGQGATGNEQFF	TGTGCCAGCAGCCCAGGACAGGGGGCGACGGGCAATGAGCAGTTCTTC
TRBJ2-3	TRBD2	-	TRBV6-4	CASSEGTSGGTDTQYF	TGTGCCAGCAGTGAGGGTACTAGCGGGGGTACAGATACGCAGTATTTT
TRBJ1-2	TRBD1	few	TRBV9	CASSPEGTATYGYTF	TGTGCCAGCAGCCCAGAGGGGACAGCAACCTATGGCTACACCTTC
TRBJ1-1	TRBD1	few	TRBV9	CASSVDAGTAYTEAFF	TGTGCCAGCAGCGTAGATGCCGGGACAGCTTACACTGAAGCTTTCTTT
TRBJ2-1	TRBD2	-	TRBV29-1	CSGLAGSYNEQFF	TGCAGCGGACTAGCGGGGTCCTACAATGAGCAGTTCTTC
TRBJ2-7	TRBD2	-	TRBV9	CASSVDNRGLAGYEQYF	TGTGCCAGCAGCGTAGATAATAGAGGGCTAGCGGGGTACGAGCAGTACTTC
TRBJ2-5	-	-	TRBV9	CASSPEGGRQETQYF	TGTGCCAGCAGCCCAGAGGGCGGACGCCAAGAGACCCAGTACTTC